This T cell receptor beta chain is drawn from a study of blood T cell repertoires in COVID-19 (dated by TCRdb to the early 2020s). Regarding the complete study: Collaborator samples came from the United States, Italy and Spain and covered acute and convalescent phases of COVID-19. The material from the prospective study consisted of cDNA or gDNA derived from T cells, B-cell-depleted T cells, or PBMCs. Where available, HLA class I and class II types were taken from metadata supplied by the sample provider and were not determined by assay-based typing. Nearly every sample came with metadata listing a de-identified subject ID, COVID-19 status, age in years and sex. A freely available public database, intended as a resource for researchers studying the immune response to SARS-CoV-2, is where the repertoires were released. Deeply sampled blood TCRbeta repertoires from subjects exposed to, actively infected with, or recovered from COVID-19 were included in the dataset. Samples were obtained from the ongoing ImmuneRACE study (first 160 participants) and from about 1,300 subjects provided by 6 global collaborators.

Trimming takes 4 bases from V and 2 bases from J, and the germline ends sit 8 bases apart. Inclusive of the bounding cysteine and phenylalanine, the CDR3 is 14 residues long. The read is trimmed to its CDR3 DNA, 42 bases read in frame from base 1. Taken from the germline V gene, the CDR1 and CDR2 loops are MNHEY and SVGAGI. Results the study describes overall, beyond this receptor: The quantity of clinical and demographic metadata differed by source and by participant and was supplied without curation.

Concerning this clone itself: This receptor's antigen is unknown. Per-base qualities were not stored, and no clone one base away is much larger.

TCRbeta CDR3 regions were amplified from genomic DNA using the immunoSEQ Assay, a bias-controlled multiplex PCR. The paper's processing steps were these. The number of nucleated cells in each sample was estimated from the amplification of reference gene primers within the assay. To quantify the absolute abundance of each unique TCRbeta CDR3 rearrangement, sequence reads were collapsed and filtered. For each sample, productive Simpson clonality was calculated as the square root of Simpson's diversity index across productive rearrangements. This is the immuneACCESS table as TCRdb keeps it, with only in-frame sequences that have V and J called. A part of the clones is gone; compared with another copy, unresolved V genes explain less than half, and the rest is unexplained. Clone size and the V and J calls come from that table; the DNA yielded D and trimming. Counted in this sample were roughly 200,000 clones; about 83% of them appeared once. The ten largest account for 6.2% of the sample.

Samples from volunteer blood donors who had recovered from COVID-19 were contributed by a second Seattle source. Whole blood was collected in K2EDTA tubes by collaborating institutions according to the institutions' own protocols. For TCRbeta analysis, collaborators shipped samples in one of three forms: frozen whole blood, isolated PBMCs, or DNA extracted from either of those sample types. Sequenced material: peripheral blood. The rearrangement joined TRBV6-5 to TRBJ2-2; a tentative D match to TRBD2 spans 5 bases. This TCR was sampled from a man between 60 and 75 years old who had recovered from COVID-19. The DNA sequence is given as TGTGCCAGCAGTTGGACGGGAAACACCGGGGAGCTGTTTTTT. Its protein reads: CASSWTGNTGELFF.